This entry is about one T cell receptor beta chain. Its antigen specificity is not known. The sample holds no much larger clone one base away, and base qualities are not on file. CDR1 and CDR2 are drawn from the germline V gene: SQVTM, ANQGSEA. From the cysteine through the phenylalanine, the CDR3 covers 14 amino acids. This entry keeps only the CDR3 DNA: 42 bases, framed from base 1. V and J are trimmed by 7 bases and 7 bases, and the gene matches miss 11 bases of the junction. Graves' hyperthyroidism was defined as stable when no progression to ophthalmopathy occurred over 18 months of follow-up. The hyperthyroidism patients were between 18 and 65 years old and newly diagnosed, with a disease duration of less than 2 months. The study excluded patients with uncontrolled infections, other autoimmune diseases, pregnancy or lactation. Diagnoses were established on the basis of clinical symptoms, serum thyroxine and TRAb, thyroid ultrasound, and orbital computed tomography. PBMCs were isolated from around 10 ml of fresh peripheral blood by Ficoll-Paque density gradient centrifugation. Trizol reagent was used to extract total RNA, and RNA quality was then checked on an Agilent 2100 Bioanalyzer.

This sample was taken from a study of T cells in Graves' hyperthyroidism and ophthalmopathy (dated by TCRdb to between 2018 and 2021). For the wider study: Peripheral blood was collected at initial diagnosis, before any treatment. To identify distinguishing TCR V-J signatures, a discovery cohort of 100 or so patients was used, comprising 43 with Graves' ophthalmopathy and roughly 60 with stable Graves' hyperthyroidism. Whether ophthalmopathy could be predicted prospectively was tested in an independent validation cohort made up of some 20 hyperthyroidism patients plus 17 patients who later progressed to ophthalmopathy. For training and testing, the roughly 93 patients in the discovery cohort were randomly divided in a 7:3 ratio. In over five Graves' hyperthyroidism patients, the study also compared T-cell repertoires from thyroid tissue with T-cell repertoires from blood. Following sampling, methimazole starting at 30 mg daily was given to hyperthyroidism patients, and high-dose intravenous methylprednisolone was given to ophthalmopathy patients. TCR Vbeta CDR3 sequencing of approximately 140 peripheral blood samples (more than 40 ophthalmopathy, some 75 hyperthyroidism and approximately 17 progressor patients) is reported in the paper. Broader findings and caveats from the paper: No statistical method was used to fix the sample size in advance, and group allocation was not hidden from the investigators. Most expanded thyroid clonotypes (frequency above 0.001) were also detected in blood, suggesting blood repertoires may reflect thyroid immune responses. A 13 V-J signature model separated ophthalmopathy from stable hyperthyroidism, with 87.88% sensitivity and 81.08% specificity in cross-validation and 80%/75% in testing. During validation, the model predicted progression to ophthalmopathy a median of roughly six months ahead of onset, with approximately 71% sensitivity and about 72% specificity.

TCR beta CDR3 regions were amplified from RNA transcripts. A first-round RT-PCR of the TCR CDR3 used the HTBI primer set with the Qiagen OneStep RT-PCR kit. Libraries were constructed in a second round of multiplex PCR, after which size selection and purification were performed. Paired-end sequencing of the libraries was performed with 100 bp reads on an Illumina HiSeq2000. As for how the authors treated the data: SOAPnuke was used to process the raw data, throwing out any read that contained adapters or uncalled bases, had a mean Phred below 15, or lacked an exact constant-primer or identifier match. COPE v1.2.5 was used to merge the high-quality paired reads, and each unique nucleotide sequence was defined as a clonotype. Clonotypes were aligned to IMGT TRBV, TRBD and TRBJ reference segments using MiTCR v1.1. The analysis included only V-J combinations with a frequency above 0.0001, which together covered around 99% of the repertoires. A TCS score was defined as the ratio between F50 (clonal expansion) and ExV (chaos), using BLOSUM62-based TCRdist between CDR3 peptides within each V-J. Welch's t-statistics and random forest reduced around 510 V-J features to 10 to 15, which were used in a naive Bayes classifier (R e1071). TCRdb cleaned the public reads at Q25 with fastp, built clones with MiXCR and kept in-frame beta chains. Each entry is one CDR3 protein sequence, shown with its most common DNA and genes. The V and J calls were not made by the authors but by TCRdb's processing. This sample has around 690,000 distinct CDR3 sequences in its table, and roughly 17% of those were observed once. Jointly, the top ten make up around 16% of the sample.

The sequence derives from a man aged 45 to 65 with Graves' hyperthyroidism. The sequence joins TRBV29-1 to TRBJ2-1; TRBD1 agrees with 9 junctional bases. The sequenced sample consisted of blood. The nucleotides read TGCAGCGGCTTCCGGGACAGGGTGGGGAATGAGCAGTTCTTC. Its translation is CSGFRDRVGNEQFF.